A selection of T cell receptor beta chains follows, all from one sample in a study of metastatic and nonmetastatic thyroid tumors. Via MiXCR, TCRdb re-called the PCR reads. The data contain about 18,000 clones, 25% to 30% of them seen just once; the ten biggest clones take up about 25%. Input material: tumor tissue. These receptors all stem from a male donor with papillary thyroid cancer or a benign thyroid nodule (not recorded which). Some clones in this sample may be carry-over from other donors' samples. The conserved cysteine and the conserved F or W are not part of the CDR3 here. A D gene is named only where the DNA matches it firmly.

V gene	D gene	CDR3 protein
TRBV19	-	ASSMARNTEAF
TRBV14	-	ASSHAGTDTQY
TRBV20-1	-	SASRAPLFEQY
TRBV30	-	AWSVPGGPREQY
TRBV19	-	ASSSLTAYEQY
TRBV7-3	-	ASSLTGSGPPR
TRBV6-1	-	ASTQSWVRGETQY
TRBV12-3/TRBV12-4	-	ASSSEAGRLYEQY
TRBV7-3	-	ASSLGPHVGEQF
TRBV11-2	TRBD1	ASSLDGTASSYEQY
TRBV19	-	ASSIFRGNQPQH
TRBV6-1	TRBD2	ASKSAGTSNNEQF
TRBV6-9	-	ASSFGMGDQSLSDTQY
TRBV6-1	TRBD2	ASSVIAGVSYEQY
TRBV11-2	TRBD1	ASSRTGLPDTRY
TRBV9	TRBD1	ASSPGTGVHEQY